Sequencing of this T cell receptor beta chain was carried out in a study of T cells in localized non-small cell lung cancer. Study-level findings and limits: Exceeding tumor, uninvolved adjacent lung had the highest T cell clonality.

Concerning this clone: Its target is not known.

The method was immunoSEQ multiplex PCR; TCRdb's version includes in-frame clones alone and lacks a portion of them. The repertoire holds about 130,000 clones, more than 80% seen once, with around 1.7% in the top ten. This CDR3 is 13 amino acids long. With V trimmed by 3 bases and J by 11 bases, 7 bases remained unmatched. Germline CDR1 reads MNHEY; CDR2 reads SMNVEV (reference sequence). The chain employs TRBV27 and TRBJ1-1, with 9 bases lining up with TRBD1. The clonotype comes from a female donor older than 55 with stage I lung adenocarcinoma. The material was peripheral blood, obtained before any cancer treatment. The CDR3 DNA reads TGTGCCAGCAGTTTCCGGGACAGGGCTCCGGCTTTCTTT. Protein sequence: CASSFRDRAPAFF.